These 21 T cell receptor beta chains came from one sample sequenced in a study of blood T cell repertoires in COVID-19. TCRdb keeps only in-frame clones here, not all; method: immunoSEQ multiplex PCR. The sample consists of around 75,000 clones, approximately 90% of them appearing once. The sequencing sample was made of peripheral blood. The receptors stem from a man in his fifties or sixties with acute or convalescent COVID-19.

The V gene is TRBV25-1, the J gene TRBJ2-6; D unresolved. This CDR3 is built from 13 residues. Germline V lookup: CDR1 MGHDK, CDR2 SYGVNS. V lost 3 bases to trimming and J lost 5 bases, with 5 bases between them. In DNA, the CDR3 is TGTGCCAGCAGTGATCCCTGGGCCAACGTCCTGACTTTC. Its protein product is CASSDPWANVLTF.

The genes are TRBV3-1 (or the pseudogene TRBV3-2) and TRBJ1-2, with 7 nucleotides matching TRBD1. The CDR3 is 14 amino acids. The J segment lost 2 bases and the V segment lost 2 bases, leaving 2 bases of the junction unmatched. CDR1 LGHDT and CDR2 YNNKEL come from the germline V gene (reference sequence). In DNA, the CDR3 is TGTGCCAGCAGCCAAACGACAGGGAACTATGGCTACACCTTC. It specifies CASSQTTGNYGYTF.

This clone was found once. In nucleotides, the CDR3 is TGTGCCAGCAGTTCTACAGAGAACACTGAAGCTTTCTTT. Translation: CASSSTENTEAFF. The J gene is TRBJ1-1, the V gene TRBV12-3 or TRBV12-4; no clear D. The CDR3 sequence is 13 residues long. The ends were cut back, 4 bases at V and 1 base at J, with 7 bases in the middle.

As to this clone: Other DNA sequences in the sample encode the same CDR3. V usage is TRBV11-3 and J usage is TRBJ2-2; the D gene is possibly TRBD2 (5 bases). The V end was cut by 2 bases, the J end by 5 bases, with 6 bases between. Germline CDR1 SGHNT, CDR2 YENEEA. The CDR3 has 13 amino acids. The CDR3, as DNA: TGTGCCAGCAGCTTATCGGGGACCGGGGAGCTGTTTTTT. Translation: CASSLSGTGELFF.

V and J are TRBV5-6 and TRBJ2-1; tentative D call: TRBD1 (6 bases). Germline V gene data show CDR1 as SGHDT and CDR2 as YYEEEE. The CDR3 runs 15 residues. Trimming stripped 5 bases from V and 4 bases from J, with 16 bases between. This chain's CDR3 is CASSPTGGGYNEQFF. As DNA, the CDR3 is TGTGCCAGCAGTCCGACTGGGGGCGGGTACAATGAGCAGTTCTTC.

This clone was counted a single time. The rearrangement joins TRBV10-3 to TRBJ1-2; tentative D call: TRBD1 (5 bases). The CDR3 runs 14 residues. The V gene lost 4 bases and the J gene lost 6 bases, with 15 bases spanning the gap. The germline gives CDR1 ENHRY, CDR2 SYGVKD. CDR3 residues: CAISVGRAADGYTF. The CDR3 DNA sequence: TGTGCCATCAGTGTTGGCAGGGCTGCGGATGGCTACACCTTC.

The chain has TRBV15 and TRBJ1-5, with D maybe TRBD1 (6 bases). This CDR3 has 16 amino acids. Germline V gives CDR1 LNHNV, CDR2 YYDKDF (reference sequence). Trimming stripped 5 bases from V and 5 bases from J, with 19 bases between. The CDR3 region has the DNA TGTGCCACCAGCGGAAGACAGGCCGCGGGGGATCAGCCCCAGCATTTT. Translating gives CATSGRQAAGDQPQHF.

CDR3 nucleotide sequence: TGTGCCAGCAGCCCCCTTAAGGGGGGGGGCCCCGGGGAGCTGTTTTTT. It encodes CASSPLKGGGPGELFF. The chain combines TRBV5-4 with TRBJ2-2, with D perhaps TRBD2 (7 bases). This CDR3 is built from 16 residues. Trimming removed 4 bases from V and 6 bases from J, with 19 bases in between. Germline CDR1 is SGHNT and CDR2 is YYREEE (reference sequence).

The rearrangement links TRBV5-1 to TRBJ2-7; D call uncertain. Trimming left V 1 base short and J 1 base short, with 6 bases between. This CDR3 region has 13 residues. Germline V gene sequence: CDR1 SGHRS, CDR2 YFSETQ. CDR3 residues: CASSLSSSYEQYF. CDR3 bases: TGCGCCAGCAGCTTGTCCAGTTCCTACGAGCAGTACTTC.

The chain links TRBV27 to TRBJ2-3, with 7 bases lining up with TRBD1. This CDR3 is built from 15 residues. CDR1 and CDR2 (germline): MNHEY, SMNVEV (reference sequence). The V segment lost 4 bases and the J segment 0 bases; nucleotides outside the gene matches: 4. CDR3 nucleotides: TGTGCCAGCAGTTGGGGACAGTCTAGCACAGATACGCAGTATTTT. Translated, it gives CASSWGQSSTDTQYF.

In this sample, this clone turned up a few times. V usage is TRBV27 and J usage is TRBJ1-6; 7 nucleotides agree with TRBD1. In germline, CDR1 is MNHEY, CDR2 SMNVEV (reference sequence). V lost 1 base, J lost 6 bases, and 0 bases stayed unmatched. The CDR3 totals 14 residues. The DNA of the CDR3 is TGTGCCAGCAGTTTATGGGACAGTAATTCACCCCTCCACTTT. Amino acids: CASSLWDSNSPLHF.

The chain couples TRBV27 to TRBJ2-1, with TRBD2 as a possible D gene (6 bases). The CDR3 length is 14 residues. V dropped 7 bases and J dropped 6 bases, with 16 bases sitting between them. Germline loops: CDR1 MNHEY, CDR2 SMNVEV (reference sequence). The CDR3 nucleotides read TGTGCCAGCACCGAAAGGCCCGGGGGCAATGAGCAGTTCTTC. It codes for CASTERPGGNEQFF.

This chain's CDR3 is CASQKGGKSLDIQYF. The CDR3 DNA sequence: TGTGCCAGCCAGAAAGGAGGGAAGAGTTTGGACATTCAGTACTTC. The rearrangement links TRBV2 to TRBJ2-4; D may be TRBD2 (6 bases). Trimming shortened V by 8 bases and J by 8 bases, and 22 bases separated the two germline ends. Per germline, CDR1 SNHLY and CDR2 FYNNEI. The CDR3 totals 15 residues.

On this clone itself: Other DNA sequences in the same sample also yield this CDR3. The chain has TRBV29-1 and TRBJ2-3, with a tentative D call TRBD2 (6 bases). This CDR3 spans 12 amino acids. Germline V gene data show CDR1 as SQVTM and CDR2 as ANQGSEA. Trimming cost V 6 bases and J 1 base, with 8 bases left between them. CDR3 loop: CSVLAGTDTQYF. The CDR3, as DNA: TGCAGCGTGTTAGCGGGCACAGATACGCAGTATTTT.

The chain joins TRBV6-7 to TRBJ2-3, with 9 bases aligning to TRBD2. TRBV6-7 counts as an open reading frame of uncertain function. Trimming at V came to 1 base and at J to 8 bases, leaving 10 bases not matched to a gene. The CDR3 spans 16 residues. The CDR3 here is CASSYYGRSGSATQYF. CDR3 bases: TGTGCCAGCAGTTACTACGGTCGTAGCGGGAGTGCTACGCAGTATTTT.

The gene calls are TRBV15 and TRBJ2-7, with TRBD2 matching over 7 bases. J gave up 9 bases and V 0 bases, and 11 bases lay outside the gene matches. Germline CDR1 reads LNHNV; CDR2 reads YYDKDF (reference sequence). The CDR3 loop spans 15 amino acids. This chain's CDR3 is CATSREGGGSLVQYF. CDR3 nucleotide sequence: TGTGCCACCAGCAGAGAGGGGGGGGGAAGCCTAGTGCAGTACTTC. The full variable domain, with the rest looked up from reference TRBV15 and TRBJ2-7, is DAMVIQNPRYQVTQFGKPVTLSCSQTLNHNVMYWYQQKSSQAPKLLFHYYDKDFNNEADTPDNFQSRRPNTSFCFLDIRSPGLGDTAMYLCATSREGGGSLVQYFGPGTRLTVT.

The sample holds a few counts of this clone. The rearrangement links TRBV4-1 to TRBJ1-3; the D is unclear. V lost 0 bases, J lost 4 bases, and 13 bases lay in between. The CDR3 length is 16 residues. Germline values: CDR1 MGHRA, CDR2 YSYEKL. CDR3 in amino acids: CASSQETTLRGNTIYF. DNA of the CDR3: TGCGCCAGCAGCCAAGAAACAACCCTCAGAGGAAACACCATATATTTT.

CDR3 amino acids: CASSQGLAGGLVGELFF. The CDR3 region has the DNA TGTGCCAGCAGCCAGGGACTAGCGGGGGGGCTAGTCGGGGAGCTGTTTTTT. The chain has TRBV4-2 and TRBJ2-2; 16 bases fit TRBD2. The CDR3 length is 17 residues. Trimming removed 3 bases from V and 7 bases from J; junction bases left unmatched: 5. Germline V gene sequence: CDR1 LGHNA, CDR2 YNFKEQ.

The chain employs TRBV2 and TRBJ1-2; D not resolved. The CDR3 has 14 residues. CDR1 is SNHLY and CDR2 is FYNNEI in the germline V gene. V shed 1 base and J shed 7 bases, with 13 bases lying between them. CDR3 protein: CASSEGRQIAGYTF. Written as DNA, the CDR3 is TGTGCCAGCAGTGAAGGGCGGCAGATCGCTGGCTACACCTTC.

This clone was seen only once. J is TRBJ1-3 and V is TRBV30; D uncertain. V gave up 0 bases and J gave up 8 bases, with 14 bases separating them. The CDR3 is 14 residues long. From germline, CDR1 is GTSNPN and CDR2 SVGIG (reference sequence). The CDR3 coding sequence is TGTGCCTGGAGTGTACGTGGAGGGTCGTACACCATATATTTT. This codes for CAWSVRGGSYTIYF.

The J gene is TRBJ1-2, the V gene TRBV5-1; D not certain. V dropped 5 bases and J dropped 7 bases, with 12 bases sitting between them. The germline gives CDR1 SGHRS, CDR2 YFSETQ. This CDR3 region has 12 residues. CDR3 residues: CASRMEAIGYTF. CDR3 coding DNA: TGCGCCAGCAGGATGGAGGCCATTGGCTACACCTTC.